This TCR beta chain appears in the sequencing data of a study of cytomegalovirus exposure and HLA in healthy donors. Study-level findings and limits: With high specificity and sensitivity, the classifier reportedly diagnosed cytomegalovirus status. Some TCR beta chains (roughly 160 of them) were listed as cytomegalovirus-associated.

Worth noting for this clone: Its antigen is as yet unknown.

In germline, CDR1 is MNHEY, CDR2 SVGAGI. The CDR3 length is 15 residues. V was pared by 5 bases and J by 5 bases, with 10 bases of the junction left unmatched. Only in-frame clones appear in the TCRdb table, and some are missing; sequencing was by immunoSEQ multiplex PCR. The sample records a few hundred thousand clones, 65% to 90% being singletons. The rearrangement uses TRBV6-5 and TRBJ2-5, with 8 bases identical to TRBD2. Sequencing was performed on PBMCs. This TCR derives from a woman between 18 and 30 years old in good health and CMV-seronegative. CDR3 residues: CASSLVGAGDETQYF. The CDR3 nucleotides read TGTGCCAGCAGTCTGGTGGGAGCGGGGGACGAGACCCAGTACTTC.